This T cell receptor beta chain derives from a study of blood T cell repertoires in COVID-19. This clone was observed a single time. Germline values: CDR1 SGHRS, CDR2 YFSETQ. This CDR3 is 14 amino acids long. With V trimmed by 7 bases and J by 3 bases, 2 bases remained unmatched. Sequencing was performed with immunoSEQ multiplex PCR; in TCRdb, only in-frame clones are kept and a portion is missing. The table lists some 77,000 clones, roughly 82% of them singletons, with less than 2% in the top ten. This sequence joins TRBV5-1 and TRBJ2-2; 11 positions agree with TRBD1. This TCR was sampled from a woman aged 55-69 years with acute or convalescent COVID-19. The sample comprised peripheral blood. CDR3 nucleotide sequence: TGCGCCAGCGGGACAGGGGGGGACACCGGGGAGCTGTTTTTT. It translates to CASGTGGDTGELFF.